The clone carrying this T cell receptor (beta chain) showed up just a few times. Trimming cost V 1 base and J 6 bases; bases outside gene matches: 5. The germline CDR1 and CDR2 sequences are DFQATT and SNEGSKA (reference sequence). This CDR3 region has 13 residues. This entry belongs to a study of identical twins. TCRdb re-called the 5' RACE reads with MiXCR, one entry per CDR3 protein. Among 500,000 to 600,000 distinct CDR3 sequences listed, 22% were seen once. The data were also submitted as part of a second study, on T cells expressing NK-cell markers.

The receptor's source is a young woman in good health. The sequenced sample was CD4+ T cells sorted from blood. This chain links TRBV20-1 with TRBJ2-7, with 8 bases matching TRBD1. The chain's CDR3 is CSARVLQGGEQYF. The CDR3 DNA follows: TGCAGTGCTAGAGTTTTACAGGGGGGCGAGCAGTACTTC.